This TCR beta chain was identified in a study of blood T cell repertoires in COVID-19. Overall study: COVID-19 samples, acute and convalescent, were from the United States, Italy and Spain. From T cells, B-cell-depleted T cells, or PBMCs came the material, which was cDNA or gDNA.

This CDR3 contains 12 residues. Germline V gene sequence: CDR1 MNHNY, CDR2 SVGAGI (reference sequence). V was clipped by 7 bases and J by 6 bases; unmatched bases: 6. Study processing details: Estimation of nucleated cell counts relied on the amplification of reference gene primers. Clones were read by immunoSEQ multiplex PCR, and TCRdb kept only the in-frame ones, dropping some. The V and J calls and clone size were taken over from that table, and D and trimming were inferred from the DNA. The sample records about 62,000 clones, 70% to 90% being singletons. This clone came up once. The chain joins TRBV6-6 to TRBJ2-7, with TRBD1 identical over 7 bases. The sample was peripheral blood. This sequence was found in a woman of 80 years or more with acute or convalescent COVID-19. This chain's CDR3 is CASMGQPGEQYF. CDR3 coding DNA: TGTGCCAGCATGGGACAGCCGGGCGAGCAGTACTTC.